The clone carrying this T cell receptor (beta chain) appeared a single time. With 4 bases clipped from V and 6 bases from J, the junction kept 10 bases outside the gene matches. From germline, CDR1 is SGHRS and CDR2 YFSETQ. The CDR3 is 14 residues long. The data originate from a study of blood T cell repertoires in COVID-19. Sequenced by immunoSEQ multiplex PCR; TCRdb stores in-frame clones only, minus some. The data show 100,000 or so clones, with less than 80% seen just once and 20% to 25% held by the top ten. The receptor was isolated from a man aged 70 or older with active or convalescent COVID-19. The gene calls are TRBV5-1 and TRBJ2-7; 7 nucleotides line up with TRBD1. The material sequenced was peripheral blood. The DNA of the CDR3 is TGCGCCAGCAGCCCACGACAGGGATCCGGCGAGCAGTACTTC. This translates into CASSPRQGSGEQYF.